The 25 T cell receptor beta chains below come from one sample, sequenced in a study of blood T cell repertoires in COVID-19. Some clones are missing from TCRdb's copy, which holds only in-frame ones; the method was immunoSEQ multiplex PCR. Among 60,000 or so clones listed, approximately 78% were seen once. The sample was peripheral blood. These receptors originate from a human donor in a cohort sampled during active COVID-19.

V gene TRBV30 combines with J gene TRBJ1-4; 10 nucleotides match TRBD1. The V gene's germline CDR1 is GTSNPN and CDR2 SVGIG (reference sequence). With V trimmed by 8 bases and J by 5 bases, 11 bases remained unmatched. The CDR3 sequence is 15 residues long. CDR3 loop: CAGTQGQGWNEKLFF. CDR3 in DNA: TGTGCCGGGACCCAGGGACAGGGGTGGAATGAAAAACTGTTTTTT.

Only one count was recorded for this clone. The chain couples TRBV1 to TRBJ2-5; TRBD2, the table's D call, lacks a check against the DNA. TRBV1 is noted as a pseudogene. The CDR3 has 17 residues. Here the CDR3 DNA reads TGCACCAGCAGCCACGAGCGACGCGGTAAACTGAAAGAGACCCAGTACTTC. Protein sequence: CTSSHERRGKLKETQYF.

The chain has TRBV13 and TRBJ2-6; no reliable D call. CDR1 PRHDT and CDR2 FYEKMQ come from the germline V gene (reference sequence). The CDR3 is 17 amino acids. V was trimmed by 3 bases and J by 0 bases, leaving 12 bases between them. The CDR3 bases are TGTGCCAGCAGCTTGAAAATAGAGTACTCTGGGGCCAACGTCCTGACTTTC. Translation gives CASSLKIEYSGANVLTF.

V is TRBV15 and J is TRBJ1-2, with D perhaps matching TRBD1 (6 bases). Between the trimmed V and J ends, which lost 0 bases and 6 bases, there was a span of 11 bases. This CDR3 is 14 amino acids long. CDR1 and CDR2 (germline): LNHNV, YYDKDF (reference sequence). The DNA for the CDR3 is TGTGCCACCAGCAGAGAATACAGGGTACATGGCTACACCTTC. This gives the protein CATSREYRVHGYTF.

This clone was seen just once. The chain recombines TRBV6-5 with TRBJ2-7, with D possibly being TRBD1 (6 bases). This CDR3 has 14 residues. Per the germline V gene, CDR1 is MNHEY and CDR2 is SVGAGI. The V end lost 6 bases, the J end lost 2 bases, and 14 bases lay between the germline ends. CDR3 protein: CASRMTGRTYEQYF. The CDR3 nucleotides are TGTGCCAGCAGAATGACAGGAAGAACCTACGAGCAGTACTTC.

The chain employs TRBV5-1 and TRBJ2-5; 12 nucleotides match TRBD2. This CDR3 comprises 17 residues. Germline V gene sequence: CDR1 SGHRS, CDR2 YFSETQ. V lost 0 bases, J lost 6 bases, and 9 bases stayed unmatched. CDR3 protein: CASSLAGLAGGRKTQYF. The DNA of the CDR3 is TGCGCCAGCAGCTTGGCGGGCCTAGCGGGGGGGCGAAAGACCCAGTACTTC.

In DNA, the CDR3 is TGTGCCAGCAGACGTCTTAAACCCGCGTGGAGCACAGATACGCAGTATTTT. It yields the protein CASRRLKPAWSTDTQYF. This sequence joins TRBV27 and TRBJ2-3; D not resolved. The CDR3 totals 17 residues. Germline CDR1 MNHEY, CDR2 SMNVEV (reference sequence). The V and J ends lost 6 bases and 0 bases respectively, with 19 bases between them.

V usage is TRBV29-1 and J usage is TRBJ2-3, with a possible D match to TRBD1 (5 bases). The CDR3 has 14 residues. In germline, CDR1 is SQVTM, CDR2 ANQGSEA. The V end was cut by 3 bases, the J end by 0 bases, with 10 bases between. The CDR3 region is CSVDDRTSTDTQYF. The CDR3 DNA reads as TGCAGCGTTGATGACAGAACTAGCACAGATACGCAGTATTTT.

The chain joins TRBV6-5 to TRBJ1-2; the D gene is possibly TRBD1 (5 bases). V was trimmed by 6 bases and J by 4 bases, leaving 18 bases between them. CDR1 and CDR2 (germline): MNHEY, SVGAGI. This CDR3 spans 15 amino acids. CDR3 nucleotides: TGTGCCAGCAGAGCCGGAGGGGAGGGGAGCTATGGCTACACCTTC. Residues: CASRAGGEGSYGYTF.

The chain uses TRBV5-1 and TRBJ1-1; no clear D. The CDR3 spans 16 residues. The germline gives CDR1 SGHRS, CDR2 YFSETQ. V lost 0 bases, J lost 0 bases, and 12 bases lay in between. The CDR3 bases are TGCGCCAGCAGCTTGGATTATAACAGCATGAACACTGAAGCTTTCTTT. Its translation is CASSLDYNSMNTEAFF.

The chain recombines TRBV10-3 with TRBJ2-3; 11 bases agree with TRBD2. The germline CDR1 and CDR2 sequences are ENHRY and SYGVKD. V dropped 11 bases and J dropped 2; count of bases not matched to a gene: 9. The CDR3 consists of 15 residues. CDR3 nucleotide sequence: TGTGCCTCCGCACTAGCGGGGGAGTCCACAGATACGCAGTATTTT. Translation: CASALAGESTDTQYF.

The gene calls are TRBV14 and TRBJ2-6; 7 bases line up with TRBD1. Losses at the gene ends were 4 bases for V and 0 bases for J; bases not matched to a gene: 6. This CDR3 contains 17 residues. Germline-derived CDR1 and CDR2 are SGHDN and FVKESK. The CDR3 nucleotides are TGTGCCAGCAGCCTCCGGACAGGAGGCTCTGGGGCCAACGTCCTGACTTTC. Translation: CASSLRTGGSGANVLTF.

The CDR3 protein is CASSERDYKEQETQYF. The CDR3, as DNA: TGTGCCAGCAGCGAACGGGACTACAAGGAACAAGAGACCCAGTACTTC. The gene calls are TRBV11-2 and TRBJ2-5; 7 bases agree with TRBD2. Per the germline V gene, CDR1 is SGHAT and CDR2 is FQNNGV. The trim removed 5 bases at V and 2 bases at J, leaving 11 bases unmatched. The CDR3 consists of 16 residues.

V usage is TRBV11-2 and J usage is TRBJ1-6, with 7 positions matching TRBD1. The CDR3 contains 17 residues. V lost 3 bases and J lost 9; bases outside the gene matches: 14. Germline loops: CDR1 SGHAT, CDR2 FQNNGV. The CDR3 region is CASSFRQGETLGSPLHF. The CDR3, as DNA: TGTGCCAGCAGCTTCCGACAGGGCGAGACTTTGGGTTCACCCCTCCACTTT.

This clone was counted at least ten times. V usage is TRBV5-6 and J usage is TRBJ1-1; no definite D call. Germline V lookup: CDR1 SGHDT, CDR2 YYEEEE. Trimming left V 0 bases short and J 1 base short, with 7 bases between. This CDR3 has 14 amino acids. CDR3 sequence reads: CASSLVQRNTEAFF. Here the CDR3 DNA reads TGTGCCAGCAGCTTGGTTCAGCGGAACACTGAAGCTTTCTTT.

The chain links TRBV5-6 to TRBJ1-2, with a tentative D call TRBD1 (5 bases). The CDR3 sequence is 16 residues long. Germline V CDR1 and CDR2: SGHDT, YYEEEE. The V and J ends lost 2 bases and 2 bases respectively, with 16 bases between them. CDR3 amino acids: CASSFELRGGNYGYTF. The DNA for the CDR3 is TGTGCCAGCAGCTTCGAGTTGCGGGGGGGAAACTATGGCTACACCTTC.

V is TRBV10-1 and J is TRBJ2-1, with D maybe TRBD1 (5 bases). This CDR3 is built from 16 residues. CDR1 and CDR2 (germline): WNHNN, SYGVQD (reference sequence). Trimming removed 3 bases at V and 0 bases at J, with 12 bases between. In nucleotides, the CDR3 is TGCGCCAGCAGTGATCAGGGTACGGGCTCCTACAATGAGCAGTTCTTC. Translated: CASSDQGTGSYNEQFF.

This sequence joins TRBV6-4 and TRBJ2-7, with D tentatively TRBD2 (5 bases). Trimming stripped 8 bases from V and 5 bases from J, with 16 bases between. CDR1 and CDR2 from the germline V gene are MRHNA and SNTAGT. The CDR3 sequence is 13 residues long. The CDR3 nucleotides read TGTGCCAGCCACCGGTTAGAGGGTCACGAGCAGTACTTC. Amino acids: CASHRLEGHEQYF.

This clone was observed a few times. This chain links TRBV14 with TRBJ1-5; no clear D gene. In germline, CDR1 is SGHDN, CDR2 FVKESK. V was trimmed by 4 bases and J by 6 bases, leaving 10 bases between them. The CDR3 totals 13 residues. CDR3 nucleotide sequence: TGTGCCAGCAGCCTCACTCGAGGTCAGCCCCAGCATTTT. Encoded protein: CASSLTRGQPQHF.

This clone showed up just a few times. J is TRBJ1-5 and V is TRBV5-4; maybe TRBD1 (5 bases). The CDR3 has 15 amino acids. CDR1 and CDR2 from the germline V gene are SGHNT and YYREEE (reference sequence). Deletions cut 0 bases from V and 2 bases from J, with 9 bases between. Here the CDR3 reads CASSLEGRGNQPQHF. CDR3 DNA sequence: TGTGCCAGCAGCTTGGAGGGGCGAGGCAATCAGCCCCAGCATTTT.

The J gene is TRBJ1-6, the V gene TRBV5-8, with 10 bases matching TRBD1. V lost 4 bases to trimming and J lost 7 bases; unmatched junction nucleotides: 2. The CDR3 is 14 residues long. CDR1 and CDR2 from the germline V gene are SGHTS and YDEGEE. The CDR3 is CASSPGQGNSPLHF. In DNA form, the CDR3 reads TGTGCCAGCAGCCCGGGACAGGGGAATTCACCCCTCCACTTT.

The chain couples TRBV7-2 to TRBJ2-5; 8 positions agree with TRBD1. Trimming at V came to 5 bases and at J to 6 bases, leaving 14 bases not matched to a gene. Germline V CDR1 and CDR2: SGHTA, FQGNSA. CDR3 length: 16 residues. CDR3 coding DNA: TGTGCCAGCAGCCCCCGCGGCGCAGGGGGCATTCAGACCCAGTACTTC. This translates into CASSPRGAGGIQTQYF.

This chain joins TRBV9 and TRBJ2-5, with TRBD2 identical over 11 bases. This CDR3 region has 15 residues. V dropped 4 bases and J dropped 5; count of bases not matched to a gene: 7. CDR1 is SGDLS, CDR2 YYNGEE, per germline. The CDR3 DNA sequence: TGTGCCAGCAGCCTCACTAGCGGGGGTGGGGAGACCCAGTACTTC. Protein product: CASSLTSGGGETQYF.

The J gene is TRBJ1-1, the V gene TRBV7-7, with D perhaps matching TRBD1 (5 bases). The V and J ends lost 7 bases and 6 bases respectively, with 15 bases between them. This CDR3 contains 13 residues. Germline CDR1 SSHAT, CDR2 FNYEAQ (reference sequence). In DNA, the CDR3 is TGTGCCAGCACCCCGTGGGGCGGCTCTGAAGCTTTCTTT. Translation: CASTPWGGSEAFF.

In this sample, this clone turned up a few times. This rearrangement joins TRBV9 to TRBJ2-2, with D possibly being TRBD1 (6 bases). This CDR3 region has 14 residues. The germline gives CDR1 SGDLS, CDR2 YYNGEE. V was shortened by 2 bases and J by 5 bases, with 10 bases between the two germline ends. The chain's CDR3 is CASSVLQGTGELFF. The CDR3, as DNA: TGTGCCAGCAGCGTCCTACAGGGAACCGGGGAGCTGTTTTTT.